The rows below give T cell receptor beta chains drawn from one sample of a study of identical twins. In TCRdb, the 5' RACE reads were re-called with MiXCR into one record per CDR3 protein. The data hold some 96,000 distinct CDR3 sequences, with 4.5% to 6.5% observed a single time. Sequenced: memory T cells sorted from blood. These receptors were collected from a woman aged 50 to 65 in good health. Both conserved end residues are trimmed from each CDR3. Some rows mark clone size as missing; the rest say once, few, many or name a class of expanded clone.

V	size	J	CDR3
TRBV5-1	many	TRBJ2-5	ASSPRDTTQETQY
TRBV4-1	few	TRBJ2-5	ASSQGWGGETQY
TRBV12-3/TRBV12-4	many	TRBJ2-3	ASSRRDYRTDTQY
TRBV6-2/TRBV6-3	many	TRBJ2-1	ASSRDRGGNNEQF
TRBV20-1	few	TRBJ2-1	SARRTSGGEQF
TRBV7-9	-	TRBJ1-5	ASSAGGLSGNQPQH
TRBV6-1	many	TRBJ2-1	ASQTSGSYNEQF
TRBV29-1	many	TRBJ2-1	SVDSGAYNEQF
TRBV4-1	many	TRBJ2-3	ASIAGVGTDTQY
TRBV4-2	few	TRBJ2-1	ASSLSGVWGSHNEQF
TRBV6-5	many	TRBJ2-1	ASALYRARAHNEQF
TRBV11-3	few	TRBJ2-1	ASSLDRRQGPLVPPSNEQF
TRBV30	many	TRBJ2-1	AWSGLGPNEQF
TRBV20-1	many	TRBJ2-5	SARPDYPLGETQY
TRBV15	-	TRBJ2-1	ATSRAGLAGEVEQF
TRBV6-2/TRBV6-3	many	TRBJ1-5	ASSWSQGQPQH
TRBV24-1	many	TRBJ2-2	ATSDPRTSGNTGELF
TRBV27	few	TRBJ1-5	ASGLTAGPQH
TRBV12-3/TRBV12-4	many	TRBJ2-1	ASSLARGYSNNEQF
TRBV6-4	many	TRBJ2-7	ASSEGGFGYEQY
TRBV6-1	many	TRBJ2-3	ASESSGGQGSDTQY
TRBV7-9	many	TRBJ1-2	ASSLSLTYGYT
TRBV5-1	many	TRBJ2-3	ASSSLPMREGRTDTQY
TRBV29-1	many	TRBJ2-1	SVAGIRLAANNEQF
TRBV6-6	many	TRBJ1-1	ASSFGGAEAF
TRBV7-9	many	TRBJ2-7	ASSLADDVHEQY
TRBV5-1	-	TRBJ2-7	ASSLGGTTSYEQY
TRBV20-1	many	TRBJ1-1	SASHGVSELAF
TRBV11-2	many	TRBJ2-1	ASSLSASGRLSESNEQF
TRBV5-1	many	TRBJ2-4	ASSSGELAKNIQY
TRBV7-9	-	TRBJ2-5	ASSPSIAGREETQY
TRBV29-1	many	TRBJ1-1	SVEVDLATEAF
TRBV5-1	many	TRBJ1-4	ASSWEDSTNEKLF
TRBV5-6	many	TRBJ2-1	ASSSQGREAEQF
TRBV4-2	many	TRBJ2-7	ASSQVGLESSYEQY
TRBV12-3/TRBV12-4	-	TRBJ2-3	ATGPGGTDTQY
TRBV7-9	few	TRBJ2-1	ASSYSRNNEQF
TRBV2	many	TRBJ2-1	ASRARGSYYNEQF
TRBV12-3/TRBV12-4	few	TRBJ1-4	ASSYSSSTNEKLF
TRBV20-1	many	TRBJ2-1	SARVAGGQF
TRBV7-9	many	TRBJ1-4	ASSLIRGGIDEKLF
TRBV7-9	many	TRBJ2-3	ASGRETGTDTQY
TRBV20-1	many	TRBJ1-4	SARVKGGGPNEKLF
TRBV28	many	TRBJ2-5	ASSQGGLQETQY
TRBV18	few	TRBJ2-2	ASSSLAENTGELF
TRBV30	few	TRBJ2-2	AWSKTSSRTGELF
TRBV5-6	many	TRBJ1-4	ASSSRQGSEKLF
TRBV25-1	many	TRBJ2-1	ASSKLAGVGNEQF
TRBV12-3/TRBV12-4	many	TRBJ2-1	ASTRWGGGRNEQF
TRBV27	many	TRBJ2-1	ASSRTLLDNEQF
TRBV7-9	-	TRBJ1-5	ASSSGLEPQH
TRBV4-1	many	TRBJ2-1	ASSQTGTTDEQF
TRBV11-2	many	TRBJ2-1	ASTYAAVNEQF
TRBV6-1	many	TRBJ1-1	ASSEKRTGGTEAF